This T cell receptor (beta chain) was obtained from a study of blood T cells in healthy people across ages. Primed by a sample-barcoded 5' primer and a J-beta primer mix, a second PCR proceeded for 7 to 11 cycles. TCRdb recomputed calls from the 5' RACE reads with MiXCR, one row per CDR3 protein. The sample lists hundreds of thousands of distinct CDR3 sequences, about 53% occurring once. The V gene's germline CDR1 is SQVTM and CDR2 ANQGSEA. The CDR3 covers 11 residues. The chain couples TRBV29-1 to TRBJ1-1; D is ambiguous. Specimen: blood. The clonotype originates from a man in his sixties in good health. The CDR3 sequence is CTVGENTEAFF. As DNA, the CDR3 is TGCACCGTAGGAGAGAACACTGAAGCTTTCTTT.